This section outlines one T cell receptor beta chain sequence together with its context. Its antigen is not known. A second PCR of about 7 to 11 cycles used a sample-barcoded 5' primer and a J-beta primer mix. TCRdb re-derived calls from the 5' RACE reads in MiXCR, one entry per CDR3 protein. The sample consists of hundreds of thousands of distinct CDR3 sequences, about 24% of them appearing once. This sample stems from a study of blood T cells in healthy people across ages. Study results and caveats: The long-lived group displayed more naive CD4+ cells, plus higher diversity, than the aged donors did.

Material for sequencing was blood. The TCR comes from a man aged 70 or older in good health.

The CDR3 nucleotides read TGTGCCAGCAGCTCCTGGACAGGGCGGGGGCAGCCCCAGCATTTT. This codes for CASSSWTGRGQPQHF. V usage is TRBV7-8 and J usage is TRBJ1-5; 8 bases line up with TRBD1. CDR3 length: 15 amino acids. In germline, CDR1 is SGHVS, CDR2 FQNEAQ. After removal of 4 bases from V and 7 bases from J, the junction contained 9 bases not matched to a gene.